A selection of T cell receptor beta chains follows, all from one sample in a study of cytomegalovirus exposure and HLA in healthy donors. Some clones are missing from TCRdb's copy, which holds only in-frame ones; the method was immunoSEQ multiplex PCR. The sample holds some 70,000 clones; 85% to 90% are singletons and the top ten take approximately 1.5%. What was sequenced was PBMCs. The origin of the receptors is a woman aged 18-29 years in good health and CMV-seronegative. The CDR3 runs from the conserved cysteine through the conserved F or W. D genes are given only for firm matches. Clone size is not always given. Where it is, it says once, few, many or a class for expanded clones.

size,V,J,D,CDR3,DNA
.,TRBV25-1,TRBJ2-7,TRBD2,CASAAGGGLSF,TGTGCCAGTGCAGCGGGAGGGGGCCTTTCCTTC
.,TRBV4-3,TRBJ2-3,TRBD2,CASSTRGGGDTQYF,TGCGCCAGCAGCACGCGGGGGGGCGGAGATACGCAGTATTTT
.,TRBV5-1,TRBJ2-5,.,CASSSTPPGPQETQYF,TGCGCCAGCAGCTCTACCCCCCCAGGGCCCCAAGAGACCCAGTACTTC
.,TRBV30,TRBJ1-4,TRBD1,CAWSPPWGRGDEKLFF,TGTGCCTGGAGCCCCCCTTGGGGCAGGGGGGATGAAAAACTGTTTTTT
.,TRBV4-2,TRBJ2-2,TRBD1,CASSPGTDTGELFF,TGTGCCAGCAGCCCCGGGACAGACACCGGGGAGCTGTTTTTT
once,TRBV27,TRBJ2-3,TRBD2,CASSPQTSGGSTDTQYF,TGTGCCAGCAGTCCGCAGACTAGCGGGGGTAGCACAGATACGCAGTATTTT
.,TRBV29-1,TRBJ2-3,.,CSARTGSRDTQYF,TGCAGCGCCCGAACGGGGTCGAGAGATACGCAGTATTTT
few,TRBV7-9,TRBJ1-2,.,CASSLDRPGGAFGYTF,TGTGCCAGCAGCTTAGATAGGCCAGGAGGGGCCTTTGGCTACACCTTC
.,TRBV5-1,TRBJ2-5,TRBD1,CASSLGDRETQYF,TGCGCCAGCAGCTTGGGGGACAGGGAGACCCAGTACTTC
.,TRBV30,TRBJ2-5,.,CAWRFRETQYF,TGTGCCTGGAGATTTCGGGAGACCCAGTACTTC
.,TRBV10-3,TRBJ2-1,TRBD1,CAISLGTGMGNEQFF,TGTGCCATCAGCCTCGGGACAGGGATGGGCAATGAGCAGTTCTTC
.,TRBV28,TRBJ2-7,.,CASGYSYEQYF,TGTGCCAGCGGTTACTCATACGAGCAGTACTTC
.,TRBV29-1,TRBJ1-1,TRBD1,CSVTTGALLAAFF,TGCAGCGTTACAACAGGGGCCCTTTTGGCGGCTTTCTTT
.,TRBV7-2,TRBJ2-7,TRBD2,CASSPPGLAGGQYF,TGTGCCAGCAGCCCTCCGGGACTAGCGGGAGGACAGTACTTC
.,TRBV7-2,TRBJ1-5,.,CASSLVGWGGRSNQPQHF,TGTGCCAGCAGCTTAGTTGGGTGGGGAGGAAGGAGCAATCAGCCCCAGCATTTT
.,TRBV9,TRBJ1-2,.,CASSLGLLDGYTF,TGTGCCAGCAGCTTAGGACTCCTGGATGGCTACACCTTC
few,TRBV4-3,TRBJ2-2,.,CASSRQGRSTGELFF,TGCGCCAGCAGCCGCCAGGGTCGCAGCACCGGGGAGCTGTTTTTT
.,TRBV9,TRBJ2-5,.,CASTRGTGEGAQYF,TGTGCCAGCACTCGGGGGACTGGGGAAGGAGCCCAGTACTTC
once,TRBV6-1,TRBJ2-7,TRBD2,CASRRLAESYEQYF,TGTGCCAGCAGAAGACTAGCGGAGTCCTACGAGCAGTACTTC
.,TRBV6-1,TRBJ2-7,TRBD1,CASRVTGGPYEQYF,TGTGCCAGCAGGGTGACAGGGGGCCCGTACGAGCAGTACTTC
.,TRBV11-2,TRBJ2-4,.,CASSFGDTLAKNIQYF,TGTGCCAGCAGCTTCGGGGACACCCTAGCCAAAAACATTCAGTACTTC
.,TRBV4-3,TRBJ1-2,TRBD1,CASSQDLQGAGYGYTF,TGCGCCAGCAGCCAAGATTTACAGGGGGCTGGTTATGGCTACACCTTC